The T cell receptor beta chain under discussion was sequenced for a study of post-analysis software for immune sequencing data. Unique molecular identifiers featured in each of the TCR beta cDNA libraries. TCRdb ran MiXCR on the PCR reads and lists one entry per CDR3 protein. This sample yields hundreds of thousands of distinct CDR3 sequences, of which around 27% are seen a single time; more than 0.45% belongs to the top ten. This sequence was found in a girl between 5 and 17 years old with multiple sclerosis. The sample was blood.

The CDR3 DNA is TGCGCCAGCAGCTTGGCCGGGACAGAGAATTCACCCCTCCACTTT. It codes for CASSLAGTENSPLHF. The chain carries TRBV5-1 and TRBJ1-6, with 7 bases identical to TRBD1. Germline V CDR1 and CDR2: SGHRS, YFSETQ. Unmatched junction bases numbered 4, after V lost 0 bases and J lost 7 bases. This CDR3 is 15 amino acids long.